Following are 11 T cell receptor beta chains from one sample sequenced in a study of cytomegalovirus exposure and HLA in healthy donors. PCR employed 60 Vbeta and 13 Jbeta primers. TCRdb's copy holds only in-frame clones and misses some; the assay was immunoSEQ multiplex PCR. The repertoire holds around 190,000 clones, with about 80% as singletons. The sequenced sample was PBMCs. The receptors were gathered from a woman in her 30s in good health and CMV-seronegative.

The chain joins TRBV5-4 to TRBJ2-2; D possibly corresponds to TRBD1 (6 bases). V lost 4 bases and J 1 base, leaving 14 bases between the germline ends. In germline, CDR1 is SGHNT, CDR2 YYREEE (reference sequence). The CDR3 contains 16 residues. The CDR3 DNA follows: TGTGCCAGCAGCCCCTCCGACAGGAAGAACACCGGGGAGCTGTTTTTT. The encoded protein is CASSPSDRKNTGELFF. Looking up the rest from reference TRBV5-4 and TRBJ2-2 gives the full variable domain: ETGVTQSPTHLIKTRGQQVTLRCSSQSGHNTVSWYQQALGQGPQFIFQYYREEENGRGNFPPRFSGLQFPNYSSELNVNALELDDSALYLCASSPSDRKNTGELFFGEGSRLTVL.

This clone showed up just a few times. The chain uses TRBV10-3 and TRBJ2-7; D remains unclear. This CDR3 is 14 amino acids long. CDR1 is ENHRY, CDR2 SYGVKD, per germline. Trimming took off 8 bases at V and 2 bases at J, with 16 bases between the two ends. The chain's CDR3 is CAIALNPGPYEQYF. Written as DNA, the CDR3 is TGTGCCATCGCCCTTAATCCTGGCCCCTACGAGCAGTACTTC.

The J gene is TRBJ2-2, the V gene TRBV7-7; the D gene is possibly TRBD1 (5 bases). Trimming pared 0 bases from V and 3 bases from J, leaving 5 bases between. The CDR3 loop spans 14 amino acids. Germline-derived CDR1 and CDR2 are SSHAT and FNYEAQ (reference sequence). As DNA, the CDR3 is TGTGCCAGCAGCTTAGCGGGGCACACCGGGGAGCTGTTTTTT. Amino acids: CASSLAGHTGELFF.

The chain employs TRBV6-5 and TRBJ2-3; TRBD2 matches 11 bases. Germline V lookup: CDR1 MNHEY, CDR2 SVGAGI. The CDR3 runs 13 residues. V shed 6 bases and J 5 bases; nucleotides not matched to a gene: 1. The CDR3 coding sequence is TGTGCCAGCAGACTAGCGGGAGTAGATACGCAGTATTTT. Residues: CASRLAGVDTQYF.

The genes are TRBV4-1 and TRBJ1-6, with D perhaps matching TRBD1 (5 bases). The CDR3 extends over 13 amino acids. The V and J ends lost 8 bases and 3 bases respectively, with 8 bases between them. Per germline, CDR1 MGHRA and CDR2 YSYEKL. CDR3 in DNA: TGCGCCAGCGGCAGGGACTATAATTCACCCCTCCACTTT. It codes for CASGRDYNSPLHF.

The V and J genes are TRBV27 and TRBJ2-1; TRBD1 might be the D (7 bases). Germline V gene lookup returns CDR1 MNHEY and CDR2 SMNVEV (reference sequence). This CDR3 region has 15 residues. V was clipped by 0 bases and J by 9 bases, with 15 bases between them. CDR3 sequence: CASSLSGGSGGEQFF. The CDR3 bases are TGTGCCAGCAGTTTATCGGGGGGATCAGGGGGTGAGCAGTTCTTC.

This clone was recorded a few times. DNA of the CDR3: TGTGCCAGCAGTTTATGGGGTGGACAGGGGGGACATCAGCCCCAGCATTTT. Protein product: CASSLWGGQGGHQPQHF. The V and J genes are TRBV27 and TRBJ1-5; 10 nucleotides align to TRBD1. The germline gives CDR1 MNHEY, CDR2 SMNVEV (reference sequence). This CDR3 is built from 17 residues. With 1 base clipped from V and 5 bases from J, the junction kept 8 bases outside the gene matches.

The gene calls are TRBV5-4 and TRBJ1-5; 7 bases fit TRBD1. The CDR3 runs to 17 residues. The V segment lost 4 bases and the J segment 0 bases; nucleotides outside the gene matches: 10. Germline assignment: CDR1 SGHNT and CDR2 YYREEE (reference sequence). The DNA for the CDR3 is TGTGCCAGCAGCCACACAGGGGTCGGATATAGCAATCAGCCCCAGCATTTT. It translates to CASSHTGVGYSNQPQHF.

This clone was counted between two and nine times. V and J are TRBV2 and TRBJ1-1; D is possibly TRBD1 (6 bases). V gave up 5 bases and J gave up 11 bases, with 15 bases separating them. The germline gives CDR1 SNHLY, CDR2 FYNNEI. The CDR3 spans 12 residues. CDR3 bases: TGTGCCAGCAGTCCACAGGGTGCCTTGGCTTTCTTT. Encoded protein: CASSPQGALAFF.

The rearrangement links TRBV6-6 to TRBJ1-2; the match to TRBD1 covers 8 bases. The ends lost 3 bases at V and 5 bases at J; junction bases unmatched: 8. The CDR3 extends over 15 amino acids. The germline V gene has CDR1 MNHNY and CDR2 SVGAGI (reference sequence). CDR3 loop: CASSYEGQGGYGYTF. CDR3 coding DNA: TGTGCCAGCAGTTATGAAGGACAGGGAGGTTATGGCTACACCTTC.

CDR3 in amino acids: CASSLGGSYGYTF. The CDR3 region has the DNA TGTGCCAGCAGCTTGGGGGGGAGTTATGGCTACACCTTC. This chain links TRBV9 with TRBJ1-2; D possibly corresponds to TRBD1 (5 bases). The V end was cut by 4 bases, the J end by 5 bases, with 12 bases between. This CDR3 has 13 residues. The germline V gene encodes CDR1 SGDLS and CDR2 YYNGEE.